These 7 T cell receptor beta chains came from one sample sequenced in a study of T cell responses to AZD1222 COVID-19 vaccine. TCRdb's copy holds only in-frame clones and misses some; the assay was immunoSEQ multiplex PCR. Among just over 150,000 clones, 70% to 90% were seen once, and the ten largest hold 5.5% to 7%. The specimen was peripheral blood, collected after recovery from COVID-19. All receptors derive from an adult who had recovered from COVID-19.

J is TRBJ2-3 and V is TRBV9; tentative D call: TRBD1 (6 bases). Trimming cost V 0 bases and J 2 bases, with 10 bases left between them. In germline, CDR1 is SGDLS, CDR2 YYNGEE. This CDR3 has 15 amino acids. The CDR3 protein is CASSVEGTPTDTQYF. CDR3 bases: TGTGCCAGCAGCGTAGAAGGGACACCCACAGATACGCAGTATTTT.

The chain has TRBV6-5 and TRBJ2-7; 8 nucleotides line up with TRBD1. The CDR3 runs to 15 residues. CDR1 is MNHEY, CDR2 SVGAGI, per germline. Trimming removed 7 bases from V and 0 bases from J; junction bases left unmatched: 8. The CDR3 nucleotides read TGTGCCAGCATCCACGGACAGGGCAGCTCCTACGAGCAGTACTTC. Its protein is CASIHGQGSSYEQYF.

This sequence joins TRBV3-1 (or the pseudogene TRBV3-2) and TRBJ2-7; 13 bases map to TRBD2. The CDR3 runs 16 residues. Germline V gene lookup returns CDR1 LGHDT and CDR2 YNNKEL (reference sequence). With 1 base clipped from V and 4 bases from J, the junction kept 4 bases outside the gene matches. CDR3 sequence (DNA): TGTGCCAGCAGCCAAGGACCGGGACTAGCGGGGTACGAGCAGTACTTC. It is translated as CASSQGPGLAGYEQYF.

The V call is TRBV7-7, the J call TRBJ2-3; maybe TRBD2 (6 bases). This CDR3 spans 16 amino acids. Trimming removed 4 bases from V and 0 bases from J, with 14 bases in between. CDR1 is SSHAT, CDR2 FNYEAQ, per germline (reference sequence). Here the CDR3 reads CASSSLPGGSTDTQYF. DNA for the CDR3: TGTGCCAGCAGCTCGCTTCCCGGGGGTAGCACAGATACGCAGTATTTT.

This chain links TRBV5-6 with TRBJ1-2; the D gene is possibly TRBD1 (5 bases). The V gene's germline CDR1 is SGHDT and CDR2 YYEEEE. The V end was cut by 0 bases, the J end by 4 bases, with 10 bases between. There are 14 residues in the CDR3. The CDR3 DNA is TGTGCCAGCAGCTTGGAGAGACAGACCTATGGCTACACCTTC. This encodes CASSLERQTYGYTF.

This chain uses TRBV3-1 (or the pseudogene TRBV3-2) with TRBJ1-1, with a tentative D call TRBD1 (5 bases). The germline V and J ends were trimmed by 5 bases and 4 bases, with 14 bases remaining between them. CDR1 and CDR2 (germline): LGHDT, YNNKEL (reference sequence). The CDR3 runs to 14 residues. CDR3: CASSIRGVGTEAFF. The CDR3 DNA reads as TGTGCCAGCAGCATCCGAGGGGTCGGCACTGAAGCTTTCTTT.

This chain connects TRBV10-1 to TRBJ1-5; possibly TRBD1 for D (5 bases). The CDR3 contains 16 residues. Germline assignment: CDR1 WNHNN and CDR2 SYGVQD (reference sequence). V lost 2 bases to trimming and J lost 0 bases, with 11 bases between them. Here the CDR3 DNA reads TGCGCCAGCAGTGAGATAAGACAGTATAGCAATCAGCCCCAGCATTTT. Encoded protein: CASSEIRQYSNQPQHF.